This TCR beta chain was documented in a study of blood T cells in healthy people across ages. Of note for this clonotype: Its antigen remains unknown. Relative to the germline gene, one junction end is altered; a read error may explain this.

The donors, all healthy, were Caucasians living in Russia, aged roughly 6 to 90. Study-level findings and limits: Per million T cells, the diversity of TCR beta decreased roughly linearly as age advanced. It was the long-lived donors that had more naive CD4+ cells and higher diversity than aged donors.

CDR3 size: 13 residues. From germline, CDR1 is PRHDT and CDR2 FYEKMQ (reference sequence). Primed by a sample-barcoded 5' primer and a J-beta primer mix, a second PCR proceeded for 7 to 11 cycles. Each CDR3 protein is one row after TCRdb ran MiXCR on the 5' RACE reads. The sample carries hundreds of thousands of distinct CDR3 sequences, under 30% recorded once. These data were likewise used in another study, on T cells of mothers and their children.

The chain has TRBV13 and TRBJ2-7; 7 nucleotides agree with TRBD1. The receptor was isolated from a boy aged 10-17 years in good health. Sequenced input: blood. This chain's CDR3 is CASGLGQDYEQYF. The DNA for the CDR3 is TGTGCCAGCGGCTTAGGACAGGACTACGAGCAGTACTTC.